This TCR beta chain was documented in a study of CD4 T cells in lung cancer (dated by TCRdb to between 2018 and 2021). Background on the whole study: In the study, blood T cells from NSCLC patients were screened for responses to candidate mutation-encoded neoepitopes, and neoantigen-specific CD4+ T-cell clones and TCRs were isolated. Before blood donation, treatments including platinum chemotherapy had been received by the patients, and nivolumab or pembrolizumab had been received by some of the patients. TCRB deep sequencing tracked the frequency of neoantigen-specific clonotypes in tumor resections, non-adjacent lung and cultured T-cell products. Lung adenocarcinoma or squamous cell carcinoma was present in the resected patients, who were aged 60 to 69 at blood donation and were mostly former smokers. The paper as a whole reports these results and caveats: Rather than memory responses to the cancer, some blood-derived responses might reflect cross-reactivity or in vitro priming of naive T cells.

Libraries were built with the immunoSEQ multiplex PCR assay. DNA was isolated with Qiagen DNeasy or QIAamp micro DNA kits and TCRB sequenced with the Adaptive Biotechnology human TCRB sequencing kit. TCRB libraries were sequenced on an Illumina MiSeq. Concerning the study's data processing: The kit provider's software was used to analyze TCRB sequence data, and Fisher's exact test was applied to assess tumor enrichment of clonotype templates. TCRdb re-hosts the immuneACCESS table, in-frame sequences only. Its copies lack some clones; in the studies checked, an unresolved V gene accounts for under half of them, and the cause for the rest is not known. V, J and clone size derive from that table, while D and trimming were established from the DNA sequence. Across this sample there are 950 to 1,300 clones, with roughly 60% seen only once. The ten largest account for about 66% of the sample. Over 35 days, tumor-infiltrating lymphocyte cultures were grown in high-dose IL2 (around 6,000 U/mL) from roughly 6-12 tumor fragments.

This clone was detected only a few times. The antigen it recognizes is unknown. Nothing much larger sits one base from this clone, and base qualities are not available. Spanning cysteine to phenylalanine, the CDR3 consists of 15 amino acids. Of all the DNA, just the CDR3 is kept, 45 bases in frame from base 1. V is clipped by 0 bases and J by 0 bases, and the sequence between their germline boundaries is 8 bases long. From the germline V gene (reference sequence), CDR1 is LNHDA and CDR2 is SQIVND. The chain is assembled from TRBV19 and TRBJ1-1, with the D gene not clear enough to name. The sequence was collected from a woman aged 60-75 years with non-small cell lung cancer. Sequencing used cultured cells derived from lung. At the DNA level, the sequence is TGTGCCAGTAGTATAGAAAACAGTTTGAACACTGAAGCTTTCTTT. Its protein is CASSIENSLNTEAFF.